Listed here are 23 T cell receptor beta chains from one sample, sequenced in a study of blood T cells in healthy people across ages. A second PCR of roughly 7 to 11 cycles used a sample-barcoded 5' primer and a J-beta primer mix. Each CDR3 protein gets one entry after TCRdb re-called the 5' RACE reads with MiXCR. The repertoire includes approximately 490,000 distinct CDR3 sequences, approximately 25% of them detected once, and roughly 9.4% sits in the top ten. The sample was also reused in another study, on T cells of mothers and their children.

The sample taken for sequencing was blood. Receptor source: a boy younger than 18 in good health.

In this sample, this clonotype turned up a few times. The CDR3 region is CASSGPAGATYEQYF. DNA for the CDR3: TGTGCCAGCAGCGGACCTGCTGGCGCCACCTACGAGCAGTACTTC. The chain couples TRBV9 to TRBJ2-7; D is uncertain. From germline, CDR1 is SGDLS and CDR2 YYNGEE. The CDR3 length is 15 residues. V lost 3 bases and J lost 2, with 15 bases in between.

The chain carries TRBV4-3 and TRBJ1-4, with 7 bases identical to TRBD1. V dropped 1 base and J dropped 2; count of bases not matched to a gene: 4. This CDR3 spans 16 amino acids. Germline CDR1 reads LGHNA; CDR2 reads YSLEER. Here the CDR3 reads CASSQGAQGTNEKLFF. In nucleotides, the CDR3 is TGCGCCAGCAGCCAAGGGGCACAGGGGACTAATGAAAAACTGTTTTTT.

This clonotype was seen only a few times. CDR3 protein: CASSHTTGGHYEQYF. The CDR3 DNA is TGCGCCAGCAGCCATACGACAGGGGGGCACTACGAGCAGTACTTC. The chain links TRBV4-3 to TRBJ2-5, with 9 bases identical to TRBD1. With the DNA end fitting TRBJ2-7 better, the J assignment may be wrong. This CDR3 has 15 amino acids. Germline CDR1 is LGHNA and CDR2 is YSLEER.

This clonotype has just a few counts. The chain recombines TRBV4-1 with TRBJ1-2; no firm D call. With 0 bases removed from V and 0 bases from J, the gap between germline ends came to 11 bases. The CDR3 contains 16 residues. Germline V gives CDR1 MGHRA, CDR2 YSYEKL. The CDR3 DNA is TGCGCCAGCAGCCAAGATGACCGAGGACCTAACTATGGCTACACCTTC. Its protein product is CASSQDDRGPNYGYTF.

This clonotype has at least ten counts. The chain uses TRBV12-3 or TRBV12-4 and TRBJ2-1, with no clear D. The CDR3 runs 15 residues. V dropped 5 bases and J dropped 1 base, with 12 bases sitting between them. The CDR3 here is CASSRLAGSYNEQFF. The CDR3 DNA reads TGTGCCAGCAGTCGACTGGCTGGGTCCTACAATGAGCAGTTCTTC.

The gene calls are TRBV14 and TRBJ2-5, with 8 bases that match TRBD1. V shed 4 bases and J 4 bases; nucleotides not matched to a gene: 11. Germline V CDR1 and CDR2: SGHDN, FVKESK. The CDR3 is made up of 16 amino acids. The CDR3 DNA reads as TGTGCCAGCAGCCCGAGGCCGAGGACAGGGACAGAGACCCAGTACTTC. Translation: CASSPRPRTGTETQYF. Together with reference TRBV14 and TRBJ2-5, the CDR3 gives the full variable domain: EAGVTQFPSHSVIEKGQTVTLRCDPISGHDNLYWYRRVMGKEIKFLLHFVKESKQDESGMPNNRFLAERTGGTYSTLKVQPAELEDSGVYFCASSPRPRTGTETQYFGPGTRLLVL.

The chain uses TRBV11-2 and TRBJ2-4; D is tentatively TRBD1 or TRBD2 (5 bases each). This CDR3 is 18 amino acids long. Germline assignment: CDR1 SGHAT and CDR2 FQNNGV. V gave up 0 bases and J gave up 3 bases, with 18 bases separating them. The DNA of the CDR3 is TGTGCCAGCAGCTTAGATCGAGGCAGGGACCCCTTCAAAAACATTCAGTACTTC. Translated: CASSLDRGRDPFKNIQYF.

The sample holds one count of this clonotype. The V call is TRBV18, the J call TRBJ1-1, with a tentative D call TRBD1 (5 bases). CDR1 is KGHSH and CDR2 is LQKENI in the germline V gene. V lost 4 bases and J lost 5, with 17 bases in between. The CDR3 spans 15 residues. In DNA, the CDR3 is TGTGCCAGCTCACAACAGGATTGGGGTTGGACTGAAGCTTTCTTT. The encoded protein is CASSQQDWGWTEAFF.

This clonotype was seen ten or more times. The V call is TRBV11-2, the J call TRBJ2-5, with D perhaps assigned TRBD1 or TRBD2 (6 bases each). V was pared by 5 bases and J by 1 base, with 11 bases between. Germline V CDR1 and CDR2: SGHAT, FQNNGV. The CDR3 consists of 14 residues. The CDR3 region is CASSRWGAQETQYF. The CDR3, as DNA: TGTGCCAGCAGCCGTTGGGGGGCCCAAGAGACCCAGTACTTC. The full variable domain, rest sourced from reference TRBV11-2 and TRBJ2-5, is EAGVAQSPRYKIIEKRQSVAFWCNPISGHATLYWYQQILGQGPKLLIQFQNNGVVDDSQLPKDRFSAERLKGVDSTLKIQPAKLEDSAVYLCASSRWGAQETQYFGPGTRLLVL.

This clonotype was found a few times. This chain connects TRBV7-3 to TRBJ2-3; 9 nucleotides align to TRBD2. The germline V gene has CDR1 SGHTA and CDR2 FQGTGA. V gave up 6 bases and J gave up 5 bases; unmatched junction bases: 9. The CDR3 length is 15 residues. The CDR3 spells CASSFSGSSGDTQYF. DNA for the CDR3: TGTGCCAGCAGTTTTAGCGGGAGTAGTGGAGATACGCAGTATTTT. The variable domain in full, with the rest retrieved from reference TRBV7-3 and TRBJ2-3, is GAGVSQTPSNKVTEKGKYVELRCDPISGHTALYWYRQSLGQGPEFLIYFQGTGAADDSGLPNDRFFAVRPEGSVSTLKIQRTERGDSAVYLCASSFSGSSGDTQYFGPGTRLTVL.

The chain carries TRBV27 and TRBJ2-2; unclear D gene. Germline V gives CDR1 MNHEY, CDR2 SMNVEV (reference sequence). Trimming cost V 0 bases and J 4 bases, with 9 bases left between them. This CDR3 region has 15 residues. In DNA, the CDR3 is TGTGCCAGCAGTTTATCTTACAGCTCCACCGGGGAGCTGTTTTTT. Amino acids: CASSLSYSSTGELFF.

The J gene is TRBJ2-1, the V gene TRBV11-2; 8 bases align to TRBD1. J lost 3 bases, V lost 6 bases, and 10 bases had no gene match. CDR1 SGHAT and CDR2 FQNNGV come from the germline V gene. The CDR3 has 16 residues. This CDR3 is CASSFPGGSNYNEQFF. CDR3 sequence (DNA): TGTGCCAGCAGTTTCCCAGGGGGCTCTAACTACAATGAGCAGTTCTTC.

In this sample, this clonotype turned up a few times. This chain joins TRBV11-2 and TRBJ2-7; the D gene could be TRBD1 or TRBD2 (5 bases each). This CDR3 has 14 residues. Germline V gene sequence: CDR1 SGHAT, CDR2 FQNNGV. Trimming left V 5 bases short and J 2 bases short, with 13 bases between. CDR3 DNA sequence: TGTGCCAGCAGCCCGGGACGGCTTCCCTACGAGCAGTACTTC. Translated, it gives CASSPGRLPYEQYF.

The chain uses TRBV5-1 and TRBJ1-5; 7 nucleotides agree with TRBD1. The CDR3 consists of 15 residues. Germline CDR1 reads SGHRS; CDR2 reads YFSETQ. Germline trimming cut 4 bases from V and 0 bases from J; bases unmatched to any gene: 4. The CDR3 DNA is TGCGCCAGCAGCCAAGGGACAGCTAGCAATCAGCCCCAGCATTTT. Translated: CASSQGTASNQPQHF.

This clonotype has at least ten counts. V is TRBV28 and J is TRBJ1-2; TRBD1 matches 10 bases. Germline CDR1 MDHEN, CDR2 SYDVKM. V shed 4 bases, J shed 6 bases, and the junction held 2 bases outside the gene matches. This CDR3 has 13 residues. In DNA form, the CDR3 reads TGTGCCAGCAGTTGGACAGGGGGGCATGGCTACACCTTC. It is translated as CASSWTGGHGYTF.

The rearrangement links TRBV25-1 to TRBJ2-6; tentatively, D is TRBD1 (6 bases). The CDR3 covers 16 residues. Germline CDR1 and CDR2: MGHDK and SYGVNS. V dropped 3 bases and J dropped 0 bases, with 9 bases sitting between them. CDR3 sequence: CASSDYRDSGANVLTF. The CDR3 DNA reads as TGTGCCAGCAGTGATTACAGGGACTCTGGGGCCAACGTCCTGACTTTC.

This chain uses TRBV2 with TRBJ2-3; D is undetermined. Germline lookup yields CDR1 SNHLY and CDR2 FYNNEI. The CDR3 spans 12 residues. V lost 6 bases and J 3 bases, leaving 7 bases between the germline ends. The CDR3 sequence is CASRQLTDTQYF. CDR3 in DNA: TGTGCCAGCAGACAGTTGACAGATACGCAGTATTTT. Full variable domain (missing parts from reference TRBV2 and TRBJ2-3): EPEVTQTPSHQVTQMGQEVILRCVPISNHLYFYWYRQILGQKVEFLVSFYNNEISEKSEIFDDQFSVERPDGSNFTLKIRSTKLEDSAMYFCASRQLTDTQYFGPGTRLTVL.

The chain joins TRBV4-3 to TRBJ1-4, with TRBD1 as a possible D gene (6 bases). From germline, CDR1 is LGHNA and CDR2 YSLEER. The CDR3 has 13 residues. Trimming pared 0 bases from V and 15 bases from J, leaving 14 bases between. The DNA of the CDR3 is TGCGCCAGCAGCCAAGATTCCGGGGGCGGCTTGTTTTTT. Protein sequence: CASSQDSGGGLFF.

Only a few counts were recorded for this clonotype. The chain joins TRBV6-5 to TRBJ1-6; no clear D. The V end lost 0 bases, the J end lost 7 bases, and 10 bases lay between the germline ends. The CDR3 spans 15 residues. CDR1 MNHEY and CDR2 SVGAGI come from the germline V gene. CDR3 sequence: CASSYSQDPNSPLHF. The CDR3 coding sequence is TGTGCCAGCAGTTACTCTCAGGACCCAAATTCACCCCTCCACTTT.

This clonotype was recorded a few times. The rearrangement uses TRBV28 and TRBJ2-2, with D unclear. The V gene's germline CDR1 is MDHEN and CDR2 SYDVKM. Trimming took off 3 bases at V and 3 bases at J, with 11 bases between the two ends. The CDR3 is 15 amino acids. Here the CDR3 reads CASSFAQLDTGELFF. The CDR3 DNA sequence: TGTGCCAGCAGTTTCGCGCAGTTGGACACCGGGGAGCTGTTTTTT.

The table lists this clonotype with a few counts. The chain employs TRBV29-1 and TRBJ1-1, with TRBD1 as a possible D gene (6 bases). V lost 4 bases and J 0 bases, leaving 18 bases between the germline ends. This CDR3 has 16 amino acids. CDR1 and CDR2 (germline): SQVTM, ANQGSEA. This CDR3 is CSVGGAILAMNTEAFF. The CDR3 coding sequence is TGCAGCGTTGGGGGGGCTATTCTAGCTATGAACACTGAAGCTTTCTTT.

Many counts were recorded for this clonotype. V gene TRBV4-3 combines with J gene TRBJ2-6; D is uncertain. Trimming removed 0 bases from V and 4 bases from J, with 10 bases in between. This CDR3 is built from 16 residues. The germline CDR1 and CDR2 sequences are LGHNA and YSLEER. The CDR3 loop is CASSQELVGGANVLTF. In nucleotides, the CDR3 is TGCGCCAGCAGCCAAGAACTCGTCGGGGGGGCCAACGTCCTGACTTTC.

The V and J genes are TRBV12-3 or TRBV12-4 and TRBJ2-3, with 9 bases matching TRBD2. V lost 5 bases, J lost 2 bases, and 5 bases stayed unmatched. The CDR3 consists of 15 residues. The CDR3 region has the DNA TGTGCCAGCAGTCCCAGCGGGAGGTACACAGATACGCAGTATTTT. The encoded protein is CASSPSGRYTDTQYF.